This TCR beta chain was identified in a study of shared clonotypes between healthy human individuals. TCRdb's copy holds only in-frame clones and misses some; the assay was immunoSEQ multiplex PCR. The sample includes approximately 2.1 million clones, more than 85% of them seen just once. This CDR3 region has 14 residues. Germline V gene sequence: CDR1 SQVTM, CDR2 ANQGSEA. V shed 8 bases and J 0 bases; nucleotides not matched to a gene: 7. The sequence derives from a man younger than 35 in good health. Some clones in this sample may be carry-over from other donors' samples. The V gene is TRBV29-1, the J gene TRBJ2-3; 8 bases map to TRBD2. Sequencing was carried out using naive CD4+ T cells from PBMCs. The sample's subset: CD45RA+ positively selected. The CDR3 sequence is CSLEAGVSTDTQYF. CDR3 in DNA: TGCAGCCTGGAAGCGGGAGTGAGCACAGATACGCAGTATTTT.